The 8 T cell receptor beta chains below all came from one sample that was sequenced in a study of shared clonotypes between healthy human individuals. Assay used: immunoSEQ multiplex PCR; TCRdb lists only in-frame clones, some missing. The sample lists about 1.9 million clones; over 85% were seen once. Positively selected for CCR7, the CD45RO-negative cells used as naive CD8 cells excluded terminally differentiated effector memory CD45RA+ cells. Material: naive CD8+ T cells from PBMCs. These receptors were collected from a man younger than 35 in good health. Some clones in this sample may be carry-over from other donors' samples.

The genes are TRBV9 and TRBJ1-2; D gene uncertain. The CDR3 extends over 18 amino acids. Germline V CDR1 and CDR2: SGDLS, YYNGEE. Deletions cut 0 bases from V and 0 bases from J, with 18 bases between. The CDR3 loop reads CASSVAFYETNPNYGYTF. The CDR3 DNA reads TGTGCCAGCAGCGTAGCCTTTTACGAGACGAACCCTAACTATGGCTACACCTTC.

The J gene is TRBJ2-1, the V gene TRBV10-1, with D tentatively TRBD2 (6 bases). V was shortened by 0 bases and J by 4 bases, with 13 bases between the two germline ends. CDR3 length: 16 amino acids. CDR1 WNHNN and CDR2 SYGVQD come from the germline V gene (reference sequence). CDR3 region: CASSESLGGTYNEQFF. The CDR3 DNA sequence: TGCGCCAGCAGTGAGTCTCTGGGAGGAACTTACAATGAGCAGTTCTTC.

This chain uses TRBV20-1 with TRBJ1-6; D not certain. The CDR3 sequence is 11 residues long. Germline V lookup: CDR1 DFQATT, CDR2 SNEGSKA (reference sequence). Trimming removed 6 bases at V and 7 bases at J, with 7 bases between. The CDR3 here is CSAHANSPLHF. CDR3 sequence (DNA): TGCAGTGCCCACGCGAATTCACCCCTCCACTTT.

The gene calls are TRBV4-1 and TRBJ2-1; 10 positions agree with TRBD2. Germline V lookup: CDR1 MGHRA, CDR2 YSYEKL. J gave up 7 bases and V 1 base, and 4 bases lay outside the gene matches. The CDR3 extends over 15 amino acids. CDR3 residues: CASSQAPAGGNEQFF. In nucleotides, the CDR3 is TGCGCCAGCAGCCAAGCACCAGCGGGAGGGAATGAGCAGTTCTTC.

This clone was picked up one time. The chain couples TRBV19 to TRBJ1-1; TRBD1 is a possible D gene (6 bases). The CDR3 is made up of 16 amino acids. From germline, CDR1 is LNHDA and CDR2 SQIVND (reference sequence). Trimming shortened V by 1 base and J by 6 bases, and 18 bases separated the two germline ends. CDR3 bases: TGTGCCAGTAGTATAGTCTCAACAGGGCGGGAGGCTGAAGCTTTCTTT. It specifies CASSIVSTGREAEAFF.

On this clone itself: Other DNA sequences in this sample translate to the same CDR3. CDR3 sequence: CASSLYSYEQYF. The CDR3 nucleotides are TGTGCCAGCAGCTTATACTCCTACGAGCAGTACTTC. This chain uses TRBV7-2 with TRBJ2-7; no reliable D call. Trimming took off 2 bases at V and 0 bases at J, with 2 bases between the two ends. CDR1 is SGHTA, CDR2 FQGNSA, per germline. CDR3 length equals 12 residues.

This clone was recorded only once. The gene calls are TRBV6-5 and TRBJ1-5; D ambiguous. V was trimmed by 4 bases and J by 0 bases, leaving 10 bases between them. This CDR3 is built from 15 residues. In germline, CDR1 is MNHEY, CDR2 SVGAGI. The CDR3 nucleotides are TGTGCCAGCAGTTTGAGACACCTTAGCAATCAGCCCCAGCATTTT. Protein: CASSLRHLSNQPQHF.

The J gene is TRBJ2-5, the V gene TRBV9; no clear D gene. The germline V gene has CDR1 SGDLS and CDR2 YYNGEE. This CDR3 comprises 15 residues. V was clipped by 0 bases and J by 2 bases, with 11 bases between them. This CDR3 reads CASSVGSSRQETQYF. In DNA, the CDR3 is TGTGCCAGCAGCGTAGGTAGCAGCCGACAAGAGACCCAGTACTTC.